A single T cell receptor (beta chain) is shown here with its context. The antigen remains unidentified. This sample was taken from a study of T cell repertoires in cytomegalovirus infection. For the study at large: Indications came from public TCR beta signatures; they pointed to CMV infection and to a matching HLA type. Whole-study findings and limits: HLA-C-restricted CMV-specific TCR beta clonotypes were dominant in the ex vivo response.

In TCRdb, the reads were re-called with MiXCR into one record per CDR3 protein. The sample contains roughly 170,000 distinct CDR3 sequences, about a fifth of which appear only once. The ends lost 3 bases at V and 2 bases at J; junction bases unmatched: 4. The germline V gene has CDR1 MGHRA and CDR2 YSYEKL. This CDR3 spans 15 amino acids. The chain combines TRBV4-1 with TRBJ1-2, with 9 bases matching TRBD1. The source was CD8+ T cells from cultured PBMCs, collected from culture after CMV antigen stimulation. This clonotype was obtained from a human donor in good health (CMV status not recorded). Some clones in this sample may be carry-over from other donors' samples. The CDR3 nucleotides read TGCGCCAGCAGCCAGAACACAGGGGGCAACTATGGCTACACCTTC. As protein: CASSQNTGGNYGYTF.